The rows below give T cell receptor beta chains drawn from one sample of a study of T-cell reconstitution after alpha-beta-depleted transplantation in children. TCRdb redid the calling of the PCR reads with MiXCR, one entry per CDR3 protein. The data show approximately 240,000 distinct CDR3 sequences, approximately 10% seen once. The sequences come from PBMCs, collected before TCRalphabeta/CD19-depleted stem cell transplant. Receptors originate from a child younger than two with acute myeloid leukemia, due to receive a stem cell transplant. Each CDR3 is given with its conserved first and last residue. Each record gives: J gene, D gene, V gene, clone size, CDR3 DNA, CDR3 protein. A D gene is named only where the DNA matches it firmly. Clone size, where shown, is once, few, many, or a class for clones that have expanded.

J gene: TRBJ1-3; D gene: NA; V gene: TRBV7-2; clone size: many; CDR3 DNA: TGTGCCAGCAGCTTAGTAGGCGGTCCTCTCTCTGGAAACACCATATATTTT; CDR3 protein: CASSLVGGPLSGNTIYF
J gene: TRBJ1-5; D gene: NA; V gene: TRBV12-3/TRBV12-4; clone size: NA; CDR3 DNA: TGTGCCAGCAGTTTAGGACGGGGGTTTCAGCCCCAGCGTTTT; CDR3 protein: CASSLGRGFQPQRF
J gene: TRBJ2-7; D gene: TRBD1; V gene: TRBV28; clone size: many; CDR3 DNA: TGTGCCAGCAGTTTATCCCAAGGACAGGGATACGAGCAGTACTTC; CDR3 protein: CASSLSQGQGYEQYF
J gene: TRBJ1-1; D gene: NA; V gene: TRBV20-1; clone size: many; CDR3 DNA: TGCAGTGCTAGCCCGGGACAAATGAACACTGAAGCTTTCTTT; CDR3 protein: CSASPGQMNTEAFF
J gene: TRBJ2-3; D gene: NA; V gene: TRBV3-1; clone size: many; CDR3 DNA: TGTGCCTGTTCCGGGACGGTGAGCACAGATACGCAGTATTTT; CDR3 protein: CACSGTVSTDTQYF
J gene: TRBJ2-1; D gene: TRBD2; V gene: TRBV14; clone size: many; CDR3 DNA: TGTGCCAGCAGCCAAACGGCTAGCGGGAGAATCTTC; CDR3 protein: CASSQTASGRIF
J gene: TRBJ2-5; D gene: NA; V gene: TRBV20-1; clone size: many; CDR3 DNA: TGCAGTGCCAGGGACTCGCGTGCAGTACAAGAGACCCAGTACTTC; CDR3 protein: CSARDSRAVQETQYF
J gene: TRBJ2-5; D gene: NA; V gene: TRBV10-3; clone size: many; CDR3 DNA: TGTGCCATCAGTGGGGTATTAGCGGCCCAAGAGACCCAGTACTTC; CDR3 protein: CAISGVLAAQETQYF
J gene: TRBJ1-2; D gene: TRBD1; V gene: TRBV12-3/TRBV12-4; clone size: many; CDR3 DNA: TGTGCCAGCAGTTTCTGGGACAGGGGGGATGGCTACACCTTC; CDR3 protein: CASSFWDRGDGYTF
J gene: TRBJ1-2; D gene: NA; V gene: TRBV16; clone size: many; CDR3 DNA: TGTGCCAGCAGCCCGGTGGCAGGGACCTATGGCTACACCTTC; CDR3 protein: CASSPVAGTYGYTF
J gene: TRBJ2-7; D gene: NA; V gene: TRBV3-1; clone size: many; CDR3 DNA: TGTGCCAGCAGCCAAGAAGTTTACGAGCAGTACTTC; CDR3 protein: CASSQEVYEQYF
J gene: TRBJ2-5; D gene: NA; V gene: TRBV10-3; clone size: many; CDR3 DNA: TGTGCCATCAGTCGAGCCGGGGCGGTAGAGACCCAGTACTTC; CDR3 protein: CAISRAGAVETQYF
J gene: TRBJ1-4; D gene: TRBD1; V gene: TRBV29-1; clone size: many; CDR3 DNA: TGCAGCGTTGAGGTACAGGGGGCGAATGAAAAACTGTTTTTT; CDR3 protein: CSVEVQGANEKLFF
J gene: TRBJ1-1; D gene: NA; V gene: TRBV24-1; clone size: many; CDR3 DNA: TGTGCCACCAGTGATTTGACAGGGTCTGAAGCTTTCTTT; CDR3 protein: CATSDLTGSEAFF
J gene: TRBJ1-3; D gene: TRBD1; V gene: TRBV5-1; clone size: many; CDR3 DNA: TGCGCCAGCAGCTACGGGACAGGGGGAAACACCATATATTTT; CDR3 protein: CASSYGTGGNTIYF
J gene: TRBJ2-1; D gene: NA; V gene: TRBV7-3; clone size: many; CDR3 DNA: TGTGCCAGCAGCCCAGCGGCCTACAATGAGCAGTTCTTC; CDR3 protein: CASSPAAYNEQFF
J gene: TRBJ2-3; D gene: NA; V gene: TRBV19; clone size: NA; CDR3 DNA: TGTGCCAGTAGTATGGGCAGGGAAGGGGGACCCACAGATACGCAGTATTTT; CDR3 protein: CASSMGREGGPTDTQYF
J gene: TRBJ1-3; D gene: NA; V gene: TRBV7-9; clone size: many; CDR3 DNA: TGTGCCAGCAGCCCCTGGACGGGCCAGGCTGGAAACACCATATATTTT; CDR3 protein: CASSPWTGQAGNTIYF
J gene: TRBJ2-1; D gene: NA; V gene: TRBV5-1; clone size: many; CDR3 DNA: TGCGCCAGCAGCCCCACCCGTCCGGGACTTAGTCCGGTCAATGAGCAGTTCTTC; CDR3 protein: CASSPTRPGLSPVNEQFF
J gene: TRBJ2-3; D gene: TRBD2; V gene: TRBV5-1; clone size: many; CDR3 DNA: TGCGCCAGCAGCTTGGCCCTAGCGGGGACAGATACGCAGTATTTT; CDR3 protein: CASSLALAGTDTQYF
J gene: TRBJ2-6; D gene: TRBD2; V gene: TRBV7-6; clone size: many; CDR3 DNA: TGTGCCAGCAGCTTATCTAGCGGGAGATCTGGGGCCAACGTCCTGACTTTC; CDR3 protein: CASSLSSGRSGANVLTF
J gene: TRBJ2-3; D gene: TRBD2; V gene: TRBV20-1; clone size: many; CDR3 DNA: TGCAGGGCAACTAGCGGGAAGACCACAGATACGCAGTATTTT; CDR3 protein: CRATSGKTTDTQYF
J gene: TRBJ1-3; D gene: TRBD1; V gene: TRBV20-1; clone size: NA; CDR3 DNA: TGCAGTGCTCGACAGGGCTACTCTGGAAACACCATATATTTT; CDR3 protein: CSARQGYSGNTIYF
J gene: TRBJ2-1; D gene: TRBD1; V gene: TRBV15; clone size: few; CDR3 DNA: TGTGCCACCAGCAGAGGGGGGACAGGGGCAAATGAGCAGTTCTTC; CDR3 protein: CATSRGGTGANEQFF
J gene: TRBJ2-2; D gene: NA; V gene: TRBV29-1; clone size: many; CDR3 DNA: TGCAGCGGAACTCAGGGCCGAAACACCGGGGAGCTGTTTTTT; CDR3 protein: CSGTQGRNTGELFF
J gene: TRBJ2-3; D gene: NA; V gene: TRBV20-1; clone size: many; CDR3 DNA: TGCAGTGCCGACCGACGCACAGATACGCAGTATTTT; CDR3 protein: CSADRRTDTQYF
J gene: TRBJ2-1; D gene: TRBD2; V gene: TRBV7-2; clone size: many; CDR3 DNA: TGTGCCAGCAGCCTCCTAGCGGGCACCCACAATGAGCAGTTCTTC; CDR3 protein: CASSLLAGTHNEQFF
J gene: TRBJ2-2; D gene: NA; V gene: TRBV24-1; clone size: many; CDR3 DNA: TGTGCCACCAGTAGTGACTCCAAAACCGGGGAGCTGTTTTTT; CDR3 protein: CATSSDSKTGELFF
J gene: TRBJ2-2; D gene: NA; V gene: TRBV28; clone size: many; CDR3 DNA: TGTGCCAGCAGTTCAGTGGGGGGAAGACATGACACCGGGGAGCTGTTTTTT; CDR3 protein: CASSSVGGRHDTGELFF
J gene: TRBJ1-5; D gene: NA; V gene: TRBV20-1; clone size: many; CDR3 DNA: TGCAGTGCCAGTAAACTCTTCGAGGGTTTCGCTCAGCCCCAGCATTTT; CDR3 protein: CSASKLFEGFAQPQHF
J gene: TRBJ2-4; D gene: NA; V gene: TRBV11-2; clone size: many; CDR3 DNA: TGTGCCAGCAGCCCCCTCTCGGGGGCCAAAAACATTCAGTACTTC; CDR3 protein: CASSPLSGAKNIQYF
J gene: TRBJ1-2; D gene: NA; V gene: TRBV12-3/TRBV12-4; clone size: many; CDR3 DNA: TGTGCCAGCAGTACACACCTTGGATGGGGTGGTGGCTACACCTTC; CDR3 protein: CASSTHLGWGGGYTF
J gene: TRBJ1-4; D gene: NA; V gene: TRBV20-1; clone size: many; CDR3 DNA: TGCAGTGTCACCGATGCAACTAATGAAAAACTGTTTTTT; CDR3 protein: CSVTDATNEKLFF
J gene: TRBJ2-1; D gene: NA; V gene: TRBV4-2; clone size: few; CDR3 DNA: TGTGCCAGCAGCCAAGGAGTACGACGGGACTCGGAGAATGAGCAGTTCTTC; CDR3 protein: CASSQGVRRDSENEQFF
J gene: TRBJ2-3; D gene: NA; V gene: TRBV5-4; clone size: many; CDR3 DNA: TGTGCCAGCCGTTACACTAGCACAGATACGCAGTATTTT; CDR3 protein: CASRYTSTDTQYF
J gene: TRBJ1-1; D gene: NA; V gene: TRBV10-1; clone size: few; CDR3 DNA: TGCGCCAGCAGTGCTGCCAGGATGAACACTGAAGCTTTCTTT; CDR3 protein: CASSAARMNTEAFF
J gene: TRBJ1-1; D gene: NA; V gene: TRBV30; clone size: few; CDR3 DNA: TGTGCCTGGACAGGAGGCCCGAACACTGAAGCTTTCTTT; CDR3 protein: CAWTGGPNTEAFF
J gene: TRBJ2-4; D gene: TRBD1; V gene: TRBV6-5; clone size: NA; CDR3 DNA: TGTGCCAGCAGTTACTCGGCAGGGGGAAACATTCAGTACTTC; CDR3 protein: CASSYSAGGNIQYF
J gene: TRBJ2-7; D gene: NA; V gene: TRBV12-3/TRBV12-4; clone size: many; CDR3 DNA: TGTGCCAGCACCCCAGGCCTGTTCTCCTACGAGCAGTACTTC; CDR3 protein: CASTPGLFSYEQYF
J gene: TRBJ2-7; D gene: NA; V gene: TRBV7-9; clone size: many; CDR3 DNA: TGTGCCAGCAGCCGTGAGATCTACGAGCAGTACTTC; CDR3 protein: CASSREIYEQYF
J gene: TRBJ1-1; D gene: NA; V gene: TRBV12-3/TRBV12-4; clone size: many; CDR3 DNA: TGTGCCAGCAGTTACAGGGATTTGAACACTGAAGCTTTCTTT; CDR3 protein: CASSYRDLNTEAFF
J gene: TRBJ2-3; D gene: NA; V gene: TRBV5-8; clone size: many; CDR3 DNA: TGTGCCAGCAGCTTGAGCTTGGGCACAGATACGCAGTATTTT; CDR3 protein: CASSLSLGTDTQYF
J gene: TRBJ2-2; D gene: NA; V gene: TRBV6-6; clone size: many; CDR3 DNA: TGTGCCAGCAGTTCTACGGGCCGCAACACCGGGGAGCTGTTTTTT; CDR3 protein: CASSSTGRNTGELFF
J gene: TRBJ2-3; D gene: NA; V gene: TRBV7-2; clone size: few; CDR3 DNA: TGTGCCAGCACCCCACCCACAGATACGCAGTATTTT; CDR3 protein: CASTPPTDTQYF
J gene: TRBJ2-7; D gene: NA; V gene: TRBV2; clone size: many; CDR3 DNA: TGTGCCAGCAGTGAATTAGGGGACGAGCAGTACTTC; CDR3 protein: CASSELGDEQYF
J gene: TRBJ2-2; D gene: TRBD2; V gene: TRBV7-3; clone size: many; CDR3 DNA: TGTGCCAGCAGCTTAGGGACTAGCGTGAACACCGGGGAGCTGTTTTTT; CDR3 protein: CASSLGTSVNTGELFF
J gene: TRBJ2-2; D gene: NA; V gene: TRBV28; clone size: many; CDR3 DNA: TGTGCCAGCAGTTTCAGCGGCGGGGAGCTGTTTTTT; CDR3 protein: CASSFSGGELFF